This TCR beta chain was sequenced in a study of blood T cell repertoires in COVID-19 (TCRdb year 2020). Regarding the complete study: The collaborator samples originated in the United States, Italy and Spain and spanned the acute and convalescent phases of COVID-19. The repertoires were released in a freely available public database intended as a resource for research on the immune response to SARS-CoV-2. Sample metadata almost always included a de-identified subject ID, COVID-19 status, age in years and sex. The material from the prospective study consisted of cDNA or gDNA derived from T cells, B-cell-depleted T cells, or PBMCs. Where available, HLA class I and class II types were obtained from metadata supplied by the sample provider rather than from assay-based typing. Subjects who had been exposed to COVID-19, were actively infected with it, or had recovered from it provided the deeply sampled blood TCRbeta repertoires that made up the dataset. Samples were obtained from the ongoing ImmuneRACE study (first 160 participants) and from over 1,000 subjects provided by 6 global collaborators. Study-wide conclusions, independent of this receptor: How much clinical and demographic metadata was included differed by source and by participant, and the metadata was provided uncurated.

The immunoSEQ Assay, a bias-controlled multiplex PCR, was used to amplify TCRbeta CDR3 regions from genomic DNA. The original pipeline was this. The number of nucleated cells in each sample was estimated by amplification of reference gene primers within the assay. To quantify the absolute abundance of each unique TCRbeta CDR3 rearrangement, sequence reads were collapsed and filtered. For each sample, productive Simpson clonality was calculated as the square root of Simpson's diversity index over productive rearrangements. What TCRdb holds here is the immuneACCESS table cut down to in-frame rearrangements. Part of the clones is not present; checked against another copy, under half of the missing clones reflect an unresolved V gene, and the others are unexplained. Clone size and V and J calls were adopted from that table, with D and trimming inferred from the DNA. The sample table lists about 440,000 clones, 87% of them with a count of one. Together, the top ten hold approximately 2% of the sample.

As for this clone: Its antigen is unknown. The input lacks base qualities; no much larger clone sits a single base away.

Including the terminal cysteine and phenylalanine, the CDR3 comprises 14 residues. CDR3 DNA is the only sequence kept; it has 42 bases, read in frame from the first base. The junction shows trimming of 6 bases on V and 8 bases on J, plus 16 bases between the germline ends. CDR1 and CDR2, looked up from the germline V gene, are MNHEY and SVGAGI. In the prospective study, participants were roughly 18 to 100 years old, resided in fewer than 25 geographic areas of the United States, and were enrolled through a virtual design. In the prospective study, cohorts were assigned on the basis of participant-reported clinical history obtained from a screening survey and a study questionnaire. Mobile phlebotomists in the prospective study collected whole blood, serum and a nasopharyngeal or oropharyngeal swab from every participant. Participants in the prospective study had the option to provide additional blood draws and questionnaires over a roughly two-month period. Before DNA extraction, prospective study blood samples were shipped either frozen or at room temperature.

Recombination joined TRBV6-5 with TRBJ2-2, with the D gene not clear enough to name. The sequenced sample was PBMCs or T cells enriched from blood (not recorded which). The sequence derives from a woman aged 18-29 years with acute COVID-19. The CDR3: CASRSRTAVGELFF. In nucleotide form, the sequence is TGTGCCAGCAGATCCCGCACCGCGGTTGGGGAGCTGTTTTTT.